These T cell receptor beta chains were read from a single sample in a study of blood T cells in healthy people across ages. TCRdb re-analysed the 5' RACE reads in MiXCR, keeping a single row per CDR3 protein. The sample has about 290,000 distinct CDR3 sequences, roughly 29% seen once. The sequenced sample consisted of blood. The receptors shown here come from a woman aged 70-85 years in good health. Both conserved end residues are part of each CDR3. A D gene is named only where the DNA matches it firmly. Not every row has a clone size; where given, it reads once, few, many or a size class.

V: TRBV6-6; J: TRBJ1-1; size: many; D: -; DNA: TGTGCCAGCAAAGGGATTGAAGCTTTCTTT; CDR3: CASKGIEAFF
V: TRBV2; J: TRBJ2-5; size: -; D: TRBD2; DNA: TGTGCCAGCAGTCCCGGGACTAGCGGGACGCAAGAGACCCAGTACTTC; CDR3: CASSPGTSGTQETQYF
V: TRBV28; J: TRBJ1-2; size: -; D: -; DNA: TGTGCCAGCAGTTCCTCAGGGGCAGCTAGTTATGGCTACGCCTTC; CDR3: CASSSSGAASYGYAF
V: TRBV7-2; J: TRBJ2-1; size: many; D: -; DNA: TGTGCCAGCAGCCATCCCCCCGGGACTCTGGACGATGAGCAGTTCTTC; CDR3: CASSHPPGTLDDEQFF
V: TRBV7-9; J: TRBJ2-3; size: -; D: -; DNA: TGTGCCAGCAGCTACCGGGACTCACGCACAGATACGCAGTATTTT; CDR3: CASSYRDSRTDTQYF
V: TRBV20-1; J: TRBJ2-1; size: few; D: TRBD2; DNA: TGCAGTGCTAGAGATGAGACTAGCGGGAGGGGGCTCGTGGAGTTCTTC; CDR3: CSARDETSGRGLVEFF
V: TRBV4-2; J: TRBJ2-4; size: few; D: -; DNA: TGTGCCAGCAGCCAAGGAGAGGGAGGCAAAAACATTCAGTACTTC; CDR3: CASSQGEGGKNIQYF
V: TRBV20-1; J: TRBJ2-3; size: -; D: -; DNA: TGCAGTGTACCACGTGGCAGCACAGATACGCAGTATTTT; CDR3: CSVPRGSTDTQYF
V: TRBV12-3/TRBV12-4; J: TRBJ1-4; size: -; D: -; DNA: TGTGCCACAGCTAAGGTTGAGTGGGACCCGACAACTAATGAAAAACTGTTTTTT; CDR3: CATAKVEWDPTTNEKLFF
V: TRBV5-6; J: TRBJ2-7; size: many; D: -; DNA: TGTGCCAGCAGCTTAGGACCCACGGGGAGCGAGCAGTACTTC; CDR3: CASSLGPTGSEQYF
V: TRBV3-1; J: TRBJ2-1; size: -; D: TRBD2; DNA: TGTGCCAGCAGCCAGAAACTAGCGGGAGGCTTGAATGAGCAGTTCTTC; CDR3: CASSQKLAGGLNEQFF
V: TRBV12-3/TRBV12-4; J: TRBJ1-5; size: -; D: -; DNA: TGTGCCAGCAGTTTCCTCAGTAACAATCAGCCCCAGCATTTT; CDR3: CASSFLSNNQPQHF
V: TRBV11-2; J: TRBJ2-1; size: few; D: -; DNA: TGTGCCAGCAGCTTAATTGGCAATGAGCAGTTCTTC; CDR3: CASSLIGNEQFF
V: TRBV4-2; J: TRBJ2-1; size: -; D: -; DNA: TGTGCCAGCAGCCAATTTCTTCCCCGGAGCTCCTACAATGAGCAGTTCTTC; CDR3: CASSQFLPRSSYNEQFF
V: TRBV12-3/TRBV12-4; J: TRBJ2-2; size: once; D: -; DNA: TGTGCCAGCAGTCTGAAGGGAGACACCGGGGAGCTGTTTTTT; CDR3: CASSLKGDTGELFF
V: TRBV3-1; J: TRBJ1-1; size: -; D: TRBD1; DNA: TGTGCCAGCAGCCAAGGGACAGGTGCTACTGAAGCTTTCTTT; CDR3: CASSQGTGATEAFF
V: TRBV6-1; J: TRBJ2-7; size: few; D: -; DNA: TGTGCCAGCAGTGACGGACACCTATTCTACGAGCAGTACTTC; CDR3: CASSDGHLFYEQYF
V: TRBV7-6; J: TRBJ2-5; size: -; D: -; DNA: TGTGCCAGCAGCTTAGGAACAGGGCCCCGGAGAGAGACCCAGTACTTC; CDR3: CASSLGTGPRRETQYF
V: TRBV20-1; J: TRBJ2-7; size: few; D: -; DNA: TGCAGTGCTGGCACCGCGGACGAGCAGTACTTC; CDR3: CSAGTADEQYF
V: TRBV20-1; J: TRBJ2-5; size: -; D: -; DNA: TGCAGTGCTAGAGAGGGGGTAGAGACCCAGTACTTC; CDR3: CSAREGVETQYF
V: TRBV12-3/TRBV12-4; J: TRBJ2-5; size: -; D: -; DNA: TGTGCCAGCAGACATACCGGGGGAGGAGAGACCCAGTACTTC; CDR3: CASRHTGGGETQYF
V: TRBV4-1; J: TRBJ2-7; size: -; D: -; DNA: TGCGCCAGCAGCCAAGAGGGGGACACAAGGCAGTACTTC; CDR3: CASSQEGDTRQYF
V: TRBV7-9; J: TRBJ2-6; size: -; D: TRBD2; DNA: TGCGCCAGCAGCTTTTCGCTAGCGGGAGGAGGGGCCAACGTCCTGACTTTC; CDR3: CASSFSLAGGGANVLTF
V: TRBV29-1; J: TRBJ2-7; size: -; D: TRBD1; DNA: TGCAGCGTTGCGGGACAGTGGACCTACGAGCAGTACTTC; CDR3: CSVAGQWTYEQYF
V: TRBV2; J: TRBJ2-5; size: few; D: -; DNA: TGTGCCAGCACCCAACAGGCCAGCCAGGGGACCCAGTACTTC; CDR3: CASTQQASQGTQYF
V: TRBV15; J: TRBJ2-5; size: few; D: TRBD2; DNA: TGTGCCACCAGCAGAGATCGGACTAGCGGGAGGGAGACCCAGTACTTC; CDR3: CATSRDRTSGRETQYF